These 27 T cell receptor beta chains were all obtained from the same sample, sequenced in a study of T cells in localized non-small cell lung cancer (dated by TCRdb to 2019 to 2021). Library generation was performed with the immunoSEQ multiplex PCR assay. Here the immuneACCESS table is served through TCRdb, limited to in-frame sequences with V and J called. Missing clones are a known gap in these copies; in checked studies unresolved V genes cover under half, and the rest lacks a known reason. The sample profile shows some 85,000 clones; roughly 75% of them were found once. About 19% of the sample is held by the ten biggest clonotypes. The sample here was PBMCs, taken before any cancer treatment. Every receptor here comes from a man aged 40 to 70 with stage II squamous cell lung carcinoma.

This chain links TRBV9 with TRBJ1-1; D might be TRBD1 (5 bases). The V end lost 0 bases, the J end lost 3 bases, and 12 bases lay between the germline ends. In germline, CDR1 is SGDLS, CDR2 YYNGEE. The CDR3 covers 15 residues. Here the CDR3 DNA reads TGTGCCAGCAGCGTAGGTACGGGACGTTACACTGAAGCTTTCTTT. Translated, it gives CASSVGTGRYTEAFF.

The V and J genes are TRBV28 and TRBJ1-5, with D hard to call. CDR3 length: 14 residues. V lost 3 bases and J lost 7, with 13 bases in between. Germline-derived CDR1 and CDR2 are MDHEN and SYDVKM. CDR3 sequence reads: CASSLLPSTQPQHF. The CDR3 region has the DNA TGTGCCAGCAGTTTGTTACCGTCCACCCAGCCCCAGCATTTT. Variable domain in full (rest from reference TRBV28 and TRBJ1-5): DVKVTQSSRYLVKRTGEKVFLECVQDMDHENMFWYRQDPGLGLRLIYFSYDVKMKEKGDIPEGYSVSREKKERFSLILESASTNQTSMYLCASSLLPSTQPQHFGDGTRLSIL.

The rearrangement uses TRBV5-4 and TRBJ2-5; weak D call: TRBD1 (6 bases). The CDR3 is made up of 14 amino acids. The V end was cut by 0 bases, the J end by 2 bases, with 8 bases between. The germline CDR1 and CDR2 sequences are SGHNT and YYREEE (reference sequence). CDR3 sequence (DNA): TGTGCCAGCAGCTTGGTTCAGGGGCAAGAGACCCAGTACTTC. It yields the protein CASSLVQGQETQYF. The complete variable domain, with remaining parts taken from reference TRBV5-4 and TRBJ2-5, reads ETGVTQSPTHLIKTRGQQVTLRCSSQSGHNTVSWYQQALGQGPQFIFQYYREEENGRGNFPPRFSGLQFPNYSSELNVNALELDDSALYLCASSLVQGQETQYFGPGTRLLVL.

The V call is TRBV28, the J call TRBJ1-5; D possibly corresponds to TRBD1 (5 bases). The CDR3 spans 14 residues. Per the germline V gene, CDR1 is MDHEN and CDR2 is SYDVKM. V was shortened by 5 bases and J by 1 base, with 9 bases between the two germline ends. CDR3 in amino acids: CASSRGLSNQPQHF. DNA of the CDR3: TGTGCCAGCAGTCGGGGACTCAGCAATCAGCCCCAGCATTTT.

V gene TRBV4-2 combines with J gene TRBJ1-6; D call uncertain. Germline V CDR1 and CDR2: LGHNA, YNFKEQ. This CDR3 region has 14 residues. Deletions cut 0 bases from V and 7 bases from J, with 7 bases between. CDR3 region: CASSQEERNSPLHF. The CDR3 DNA reads as TGTGCCAGCAGCCAAGAGGAACGAAATTCACCCCTCCACTTT.

The gene calls are TRBV5-1 and TRBJ2-1; 11 nucleotides line up with TRBD2. The J segment lost 5 bases and the V segment lost 0 bases, leaving 13 bases of the junction unmatched. CDR1 is SGHRS, CDR2 YFSETQ, per germline. The CDR3 has 19 residues. The CDR3 DNA is TGCGCCAGCAGCTTGGGGGGCGCCACTAGCGGGAGTTTAGACAATGAGCAGTTCTTC. Encoded protein: CASSLGGATSGSLDNEQFF. Complete variable domain (other parts from reference TRBV5-1 and TRBJ2-1): KAGVTQTPRYLIKTRGQQVTLSCSPISGHRSVSWYQQTPGQGLQFLFEYFSETQRNKGNFPGRFSGRQFSNSRSEMNVSTLELGDSALYLCASSLGGATSGSLDNEQFFGPGTRLTVL.

V is TRBV12-5 and J is TRBJ1-5; 7 positions match TRBD1. The V gene's germline CDR1 is LGHNT and CDR2 FRNRAP. J lost 0 bases, V lost 9 bases, and 17 bases had no gene match. This CDR3 has 18 residues. Here the CDR3 DNA reads TGTGCTAGGCGATTCAGACAGACAGGGTACCTTAGCAATCAGCCCCAGCATTTT. Residues: CARRFRQTGYLSNQPQHF. The whole variable domain, filled in from reference TRBV12-5 and TRBJ1-5, reads DARVTQTPRHKVTEMGQEVTMRCQPILGHNTVFWYRQTMMQGLELLAYFRNRAPLDDSGMPKDRFSAEMPDATLATLKIQPSEPRDSAVYFCARRFRQTGYLSNQPQHFGDGTRLSIL.

The chain links TRBV7-9 to TRBJ2-7, with TRBD2 as a possible D gene (6 bases). The germline V gene encodes CDR1 SEHNR and CDR2 FQNEAQ (reference sequence). The V gene lost 5 bases and the J gene lost 0 bases, with 11 bases spanning the gap. The CDR3 is 14 residues long. The CDR3 DNA sequence: TGTGCCAGCAGCGAGACCGGGGGCTCCTACGAGCAGTACTTC. Its translation: CASSETGGSYEQYF.

This chain joins TRBV9 and TRBJ1-2, with a tentative D call TRBD1 (6 bases). CDR3 length: 15 residues. V lost 0 bases, J lost 1 base, and 10 bases lay in between. Germline V gene data show CDR1 as SGDLS and CDR2 as YYNGEE. The DNA for the CDR3 is TGTGCCAGCAGCGTAGAAACCAGGGGTAACTATGGCTACACCTTC. This translates into CASSVETRGNYGYTF.

The chain employs TRBV2 and TRBJ2-7; D may be TRBD1 (5 bases). V shed 7 bases and J shed 1 base, with 11 bases lying between them. CDR1 and CDR2 from the germline V gene are SNHLY and FYNNEI. The CDR3 totals 13 residues. CDR3 residues: CASIGAASYEQYF. CDR3 DNA sequence: TGTGCCAGCATTGGGGCAGCTTCCTACGAGCAGTACTTC.

The rearrangement joins TRBV7-2 to TRBJ2-3, with D hard to call. The CDR3 is 16 residues long. Germline loops: CDR1 SGHTA, CDR2 FQGNSA. V was trimmed by 1 base and J by 4 bases, leaving 15 bases between them. CDR3 nucleotides: TGTGCCAGCAGCTTAGTTGCTAATAGGATATCAGATACGCAGTATTTT. Its protein is CASSLVANRISDTQYF.

The rearrangement joins TRBV9 to TRBJ2-2; D is uncertain. The CDR3 consists of 15 residues. Germline CDR1 reads SGDLS; CDR2 reads YYNGEE. The germline V and J ends were trimmed by 2 bases and 4 bases, with 12 bases remaining between them. CDR3 nucleotide sequence: TGTGCCAGCAGCGTGGGTGTCATTCTCACCGGGGAGCTGTTTTTT. Residues: CASSVGVILTGELFF.

This chain connects TRBV5-1 to TRBJ1-2, with D perhaps TRBD1 (6 bases). The CDR3 consists of 13 residues. The germline V gene encodes CDR1 SGHRS and CDR2 YFSETQ. The V end was cut by 5 bases, the J end by 7 bases, with 15 bases between. CDR3 protein: CASSQAGEGGYTF. The CDR3 coding sequence is TGCGCCAGCAGTCAGGCAGGGGAAGGTGGCTACACCTTC.

The V and J genes are TRBV6-5 and TRBJ1-1, with 7 positions matching TRBD1. Germline V CDR1 and CDR2: MNHEY, SVGAGI. Trimming removed 5 bases from V and 5 bases from J; junction bases left unmatched: 5. The CDR3 consists of 13 residues. The CDR3 loop is CASSQRDRTEAFF. CDR3 DNA sequence: TGTGCCAGCAGTCAAAGGGACAGAACTGAAGCTTTCTTT.

The chain carries TRBV5-5 and TRBJ2-1; D is possibly TRBD2 (6 bases). V was pared by 1 base and J by 2 bases, with 10 bases between. This CDR3 has 15 residues. Germline V CDR1 and CDR2: SGHKS, YYEKEE (reference sequence). This chain's CDR3 is CASSLRLGTYNEQFF. CDR3 nucleotides: TGTGCCAGCAGCTTGCGACTAGGAACCTACAATGAGCAGTTCTTC. Combining the CDR3 with reference TRBV5-5 and TRBJ2-1 gives the whole variable domain DAGVTQSPTHLIKTRGQQVTLRCSPISGHKSVSWYQQVLGQGPQFIFQYYEKEERGRGNFPDRFSARQFPNYSSELNVNALLLGDSALYLCASSLRLGTYNEQFFGPGTRLTVL.

The chain couples TRBV9 to TRBJ1-6, with TRBD1 identical over 7 bases. V shed 3 bases and J 7 bases; nucleotides not matched to a gene: 7. CDR3 length: 15 amino acids. Looked up from germline, CDR1 is SGDLS and CDR2 is YYNGEE. For the CDR3, the DNA is TGTGCCAGCAGCGGAAGGGACAGCAGAAATTCACCCCTCCACTTT. Its translation: CASSGRDSRNSPLHF.

This chain joins TRBV27 and TRBJ2-5, with TRBD1 as a possible D gene (6 bases). The CDR3 runs to 14 residues. Germline-derived CDR1 and CDR2 are MNHEY and SMNVEV (reference sequence). Trimming took off 6 bases at V and 7 bases at J, with 18 bases between the two ends. CDR3 in amino acids: CASRGAGVPGTQYF. The CDR3 DNA is TGTGCCAGCAGGGGGGCAGGGGTCCCCGGGACCCAGTACTTC.

The chain joins TRBV5-1 to TRBJ2-1, with D tentatively TRBD2 (6 bases). The germline V gene encodes CDR1 SGHRS and CDR2 YFSETQ. Trimming cost V 6 bases and J 6 bases, with 16 bases left between them. This CDR3 is 14 amino acids long. DNA of the CDR3: TGCGCCAGCACCCTATCGACTAGTCTCAATGAGCAGTTCTTC. Its protein product is CASTLSTSLNEQFF.

The chain uses TRBV28 and TRBJ2-1, with D possibly being TRBD2 (5 bases). The CDR3 is 14 amino acids. Germline V gene lookup returns CDR1 MDHEN and CDR2 SYDVKM. Deletions cut 3 bases from V and 0 bases from J, with 6 bases between. The CDR3 region is CASSLRASYNEQFF. The CDR3 coding sequence is TGTGCCAGCAGTTTGAGGGCCTCCTACAATGAGCAGTTCTTC. The whole variable domain, remainder taken from reference TRBV28 and TRBJ2-1, is DVKVTQSSRYLVKRTGEKVFLECVQDMDHENMFWYRQDPGLGLRLIYFSYDVKMKEKGDIPEGYSVSREKKERFSLILESASTNQTSMYLCASSLRASYNEQFFGPGTRLTVL.

CDR3 sequence: CASSVGRSYEQYF. The CDR3 nucleotides are TGTGCCAGCAGTGTGGGCAGATCCTACGAGCAGTACTTC. This chain joins TRBV2 and TRBJ2-7; no clear D gene. The CDR3 covers 13 residues. Germline V gene sequence: CDR1 SNHLY, CDR2 FYNNEI. Trimming left V 4 bases short and J 1 base short, with 8 bases between.

This clone is medium-sized. J is TRBJ1-6 and V is TRBV10-3; D perhaps matches TRBD1 (5 bases). The germline V and J ends were trimmed by 6 bases and 8 bases, with 8 bases remaining between them. The CDR3 contains 12 residues. CDR1 is ENHRY, CDR2 SYGVKD, per germline. The DNA of the CDR3 is TGTGCCATCAGGGAAGGGGATTCACCCCTCCACTTT. Protein: CAIREGDSPLHF.

V usage is TRBV18 and J usage is TRBJ1-1; D is perhaps TRBD1 (6 bases). Trimming left V 1 base short and J 6 bases short, with 12 bases between. Germline values: CDR1 KGHSH, CDR2 LQKENI. This CDR3 region has 14 residues. The CDR3 loop reads CASSPQKGGAEAFF. The CDR3 nucleotides are TGTGCCAGCTCACCACAAAAGGGGGGTGCTGAAGCTTTCTTT.

The chain uses TRBV7-2 and TRBJ1-3, with 7 bases identical to TRBD1. CDR3 length equals 15 residues. Germline-derived CDR1 and CDR2 are SGHTA and FQGNSA. Germline trimming cut 5 bases from V and 4 bases from J; bases unmatched to any gene: 8. The CDR3: CASSPRTGDGNTIYF. CDR3 DNA: TGTGCCAGCAGCCCCCGGACAGGAGACGGAAACACCATATATTTT.

This clone was recorded once. CDR3 coding DNA: TGTGCCAGCTCACCCGGACGGGAACTCTATGGCTACACCTTC. Its translation: CASSPGRELYGYTF. V usage is TRBV18 and J usage is TRBJ1-2; D uncertain. This CDR3 region has 14 residues. The germline CDR1 and CDR2 sequences are KGHSH and LQKENI. The V and J ends lost 3 bases and 4 bases respectively, with 12 bases between them.

The chain joins TRBV4-1 to TRBJ1-1, with D unresolved. Per germline, CDR1 MGHRA and CDR2 YSYEKL. V was pared by 0 bases and J by 11 bases, with 13 bases between. CDR3 length: 13 amino acids. CDR3 protein: CASSQDMEPGAFF. CDR3 DNA: TGCGCCAGCAGCCAAGATATGGAACCGGGGGCTTTCTTT.

V and J are TRBV21-1 and TRBJ1-5; the D segment call TRBD1 is taken from the table without a DNA check. TRBV21-1 corresponds to a pseudogene. This CDR3 has 15 amino acids. CDR3 region: CASSKGLPSNQPQHF. The CDR3 DNA sequence: TGTGCCAGCAGCAAGGGCCTCCCAAGCAATCAGCCCCAGCATTTT.

V and J are TRBV12-5 and TRBJ1-6, with TRBD1 matching over 11 bases. This CDR3 region has 19 residues. In germline, CDR1 is LGHNT, CDR2 FRNRAP. Trimming cost V 0 bases and J 3 bases; bases outside gene matches: 7. CDR3 nucleotide sequence: TGTGCTAGTGGTTTGGTACCGGGACAGGGGGGCGTCTATAATTCACCCCTCCACTTT. The encoded protein is CASGLVPGQGGVYNSPLHF.